The clone carrying this T cell receptor (beta chain) has more than one count but fewer than ten. J was trimmed by 5 bases and V by 4 bases; bases with no gene match: 3. The CDR3 contains 14 residues. The germline CDR1 and CDR2 sequences are SGHRS and YFSETQ. One entry per CDR3 protein, called by TCRdb with MiXCR from the 5' RACE reads. The sample lists about 550,000 distinct CDR3 sequences; more than 20% were seen once. This record belongs to a study of identical twins. These data were also filed under a second study, of yellow fever vaccine responses in identical twins. That investigation notes: Reportedly, the response of twins' T cells to the vaccine seemed partly convergent, partly personalized.

The sequence was collected from a woman aged 18-29 years in good health. Material for sequencing was CD4+ T cells sorted from blood. The rearrangement links TRBV5-1 to TRBJ1-6, with TRBD1 matching over 7 bases. The CDR3 DNA follows: TGCGCCAGCAGCACAGGGGTGCATAATTCACCCCTCCACTTT. Translation gives CASSTGVHNSPLHF.